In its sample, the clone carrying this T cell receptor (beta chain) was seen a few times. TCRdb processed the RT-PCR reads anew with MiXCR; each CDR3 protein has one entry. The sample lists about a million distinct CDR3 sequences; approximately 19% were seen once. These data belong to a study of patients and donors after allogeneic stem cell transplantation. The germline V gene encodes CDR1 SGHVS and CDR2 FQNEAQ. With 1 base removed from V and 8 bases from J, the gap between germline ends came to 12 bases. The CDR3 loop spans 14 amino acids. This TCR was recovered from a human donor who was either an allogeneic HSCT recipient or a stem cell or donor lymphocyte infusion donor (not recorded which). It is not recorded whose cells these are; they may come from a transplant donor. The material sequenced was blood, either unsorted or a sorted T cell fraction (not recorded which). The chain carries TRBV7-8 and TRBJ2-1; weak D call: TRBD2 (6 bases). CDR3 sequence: CASSLDEEGYEQFF. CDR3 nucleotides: TGTGCCAGCAGCTTAGATGAGGAGGGTTATGAGCAGTTCTTC.